These 19 T cell receptor beta chains originate from one sample sequenced in a study of blood T cells in healthy people across ages. A second PCR of 7 to 11 cycles used a sample-barcoded 5' primer and a J-beta primer mix. TCRdb fed the 5' RACE reads into MiXCR, producing one record per CDR3 protein. The sample includes roughly 410,000 distinct CDR3 sequences, 50% to 60% of them seen just once. The sample consisted of blood. These receptors were taken from a man aged 55 to 70 in good health.

The chain carries TRBV5-4 and TRBJ2-7; TRBD2 aligns across 7 bases. CDR1 and CDR2 from the germline V gene are SGHNT and YYREEE (reference sequence). The CDR3 totals 15 residues. V shed 0 bases and J 5 bases; nucleotides not matched to a gene: 8. The CDR3 sequence is CASSLETGRRDEQYF. In DNA, the CDR3 is TGTGCCAGCAGCTTGGAGACCGGGAGGAGGGACGAGCAGTACTTC.

This clonotype was counted a few times. This chain links TRBV20-1 with TRBJ1-1, with TRBD1 matching over 7 bases. The germline V gene has CDR1 DFQATT and CDR2 SNEGSKA (reference sequence). The junction had 7 bases not matched to a gene; V was cut back by 5 bases and J by 4 bases. CDR3 length equals 13 residues. The CDR3 nucleotides are TGCAGTGCTGAGACAGGGCTGGCCACTGAAGCTTTCTTT. It translates to CSAETGLATEAFF.

This clonotype was observed a handful of times. The chain couples TRBV27 to TRBJ1-6; 9 nucleotides line up with TRBD1. Germline CDR1 MNHEY, CDR2 SMNVEV (reference sequence). J was trimmed by 3 bases and V by 6 bases; bases with no gene match: 0. This CDR3 has 14 residues. The CDR3 DNA is TGTGCCAGCAGGGGACAGGGCTATAATTCACCCCTCCACTTT. It is translated as CASRGQGYNSPLHF.

This clonotype showed up just a few times. The J gene is TRBJ2-3, the V gene TRBV11-3; possible D gene TRBD2, 5 bases. Germline V gene lookup returns CDR1 SGHNT and CDR2 YENEEA. The V end was cut by 1 base, the J end by 0 bases, with 8 bases between. The CDR3 has 15 amino acids. The CDR3 is CASSLGWESTDTQYF. The DNA for the CDR3 is TGTGCCAGCAGCTTAGGGTGGGAGAGCACAGATACGCAGTATTTT.

J is TRBJ1-1 and V is TRBV5-1; maybe TRBD1 (6 bases). Trimming stripped 0 bases from V and 0 bases from J, with 12 bases between. CDR3 length: 16 residues. The germline gives CDR1 SGHRS, CDR2 YFSETQ. DNA of the CDR3: TGCGCCAGCAGCTTGGCCCCTGCAGGGGTGAACACTGAAGCTTTCTTT. Protein sequence: CASSLAPAGVNTEAFF.

The chain is built from TRBV28 and TRBJ1-6, with 8 nucleotides matching TRBD1. Germline loops: CDR1 MDHEN, CDR2 SYDVKM. The CDR3 runs 14 residues. After removal of 7 bases from V and 7 bases from J, the junction contained 6 bases not matched to a gene. In DNA form, the CDR3 reads TGTGCCAGCATCCGGACAGGGCGGAATTCACCCCTCCACTTT. It codes for CASIRTGRNSPLHF.

In this sample, this clonotype turned up a few times. This chain connects TRBV29-1 to TRBJ2-1; TRBD1 aligns across 11 bases. The trim removed 7 bases at V and 7 bases at J, leaving 3 bases unmatched. The germline gives CDR1 SQVTM, CDR2 ANQGSEA. The CDR3 totals 12 residues. CDR3 loop: CSGGQGANEQFF. CDR3 nucleotides: TGCAGCGGCGGACAGGGGGCAAATGAGCAGTTCTTC.

This rearrangement joins TRBV5-1 to TRBJ2-3; possibly TRBD2 for D (5 bases). The CDR3 sequence is 13 residues long. Germline V gene lookup returns CDR1 SGHRS and CDR2 YFSETQ. Trimming left V 1 base short and J 5 bases short, with 8 bases between. For the CDR3, the DNA is TGCGCCAGCAGCTTGATTGCGGGAGATACGCAGTATTTT. Translation gives CASSLIAGDTQYF.

The rearrangement links TRBV28 to TRBJ2-1; D is possibly TRBD2 (6 bases). V was clipped by 9 bases and J by 10 bases, with 19 bases between them. The CDR3 runs to 13 residues. Germline CDR1 and CDR2: MDHEN and SYDVKM. CDR3 protein: CASLARATREQFF. In DNA form, the CDR3 reads TGTGCCAGTCTAGCGAGAGCCACTAGGGAGCAGTTCTTC.

This clonotype was found once. This chain's CDR3 is CAISGEGTVYEQYF. DNA for the CDR3: TGTGCCATCAGTGGAGAGGGCACTGTCTACGAGCAGTACTTC. The chain joins TRBV10-3 to TRBJ2-7; TRBD2 is a possible D gene (5 bases). The CDR3 has 14 residues. Germline values: CDR1 ENHRY, CDR2 SYGVKD. V lost 4 bases, J lost 3 bases, and 13 bases lay in between.

About this clonotype: The junction departs from the called germline gene at one end, perhaps through a read error. This rearrangement joins TRBV29-1 to TRBJ1-2; D is unclear. Germline CDR1 and CDR2: SQVTM and ANQGSEA. The CDR3 has 12 amino acids. CDR3 sequence: CSVTSGSSGYTF. The CDR3 DNA sequence: TGTAGCGTTACTTCGGGCTCTAGTGGCTACACCTTC.

This clonotype was counted only a few times. This chain connects TRBV6-5 to TRBJ2-5, with D possibly being TRBD2 (6 bases). V was clipped by 8 bases and J by 0 bases, with 10 bases between them. This CDR3 region has 13 residues. Per germline, CDR1 MNHEY and CDR2 SVGAGI. The CDR3 DNA reads TGTGCCAGCGGGGGGACGCACCAAGAGACCCAGTACTTC. It codes for CASGGTHQETQYF.

The chain carries TRBV15 and TRBJ2-4; possible D gene TRBD2, 7 bases. The J call is uncertain, as TRBJ2-7 better fits the DNA end. This CDR3 has 14 residues. The germline V gene encodes CDR1 LNHNV and CDR2 YYDKDF (reference sequence). CDR3 amino acids: CAIAEGGTIDEQYF. The CDR3 bases are TGTGCCATTGCGGAGGGGGGGACCATAGACGAGCAGTACTTC.

The chain employs TRBV14 and TRBJ2-1; 13 nucleotides match TRBD2. The V segment lost 3 bases and the J segment 9 bases; nucleotides outside the gene matches: 8. The V gene's germline CDR1 is SGHDN and CDR2 FVKESK. CDR3 length: 16 amino acids. The CDR3 DNA reads as TGTGCCAGCAGCCACCCGACTAGCGGGGGGAAGGGTGAGCAGTTCTTC. Protein sequence: CASSHPTSGGKGEQFF.

This chain joins TRBV7-2 and TRBJ2-4; D ambiguous. The J call may not be correct, given that the DNA end is closer to TRBJ2-7. The CDR3 totals 14 residues. Germline V gene lookup returns CDR1 SGHTA and CDR2 FQGNSA. CDR3 region: CASSSDGGTYEQYF. The DNA of the CDR3 is TGTGCCAGCAGCTCAGACGGCGGAACCTACGAGCAGTACTTC.

This clonotype was detected many times. The V and J genes are TRBV29-1 and TRBJ2-6; D gene ambiguous. The CDR3 runs to 15 residues. Trimming removed 4 bases at V and 0 bases at J, with 10 bases between. Germline CDR1 reads SQVTM; CDR2 reads ANQGSEA. In DNA form, the CDR3 reads TGCAGCGTTGCGGGCGGAACCTCTGGGGCCAACGTCCTGACTTTC. Residues: CSVAGGTSGANVLTF.

The rearrangement links TRBV20-1 to TRBJ2-7, with a tentative D call TRBD2 (6 bases). The J call may be mistaken, given a closer DNA end match to TRBJ2-5. CDR3 length: 13 residues. Per germline, CDR1 DFQATT and CDR2 SNEGSKA (reference sequence). The CDR3 bases are TGCAGTGCTAGAGATGAGGGGAGGAAGACCCAGTACTTC. It translates to CSARDEGRKTQYF.

A single count supports this clonotype. The chain recombines TRBV12-5 with TRBJ1-2; D is unresolved. This CDR3 has 15 amino acids. CDR1 and CDR2 (germline): LGHNT, FRNRAP. Trimming removed 0 bases at V and 4 bases at J, with 12 bases between. In DNA form, the CDR3 reads TGTGCTAGTGGTTTGGTTAACCGCCTCCGCTATGGCTACACCTTC. As protein: CASGLVNRLRYGYTF.

This clonotype has a handful of counts. The gene calls are TRBV2 and TRBJ1-4; weak D call: TRBD1 (5 bases). CDR3 length equals 13 residues. Trimming took off 5 bases at V and 8 bases at J, with 12 bases between the two ends. Germline assignment: CDR1 SNHLY and CDR2 FYNNEI. The CDR3, as DNA: TGTGCCAGCAGTCCCGGGGGTGAGGAAAAACTGTTTTTT. This gives the protein CASSPGGEEKLFF.